This record looks at one T cell receptor (beta chain) sequence and its context. The data stem from a study of control samples from healthy donors and cancer patients. The CDR3 is made up of 13 amino acids. Between the trimmed V and J ends, which lost 5 bases and 9 bases, there was a span of 11 bases. Germline V gene sequence: CDR1 SEHNR, CDR2 FQNEAQ (reference sequence). Using immunoSEQ multiplex PCR, the repertoire was profiled, and TCRdb retains in-frame clones only, with some absent. The repertoire has roughly 100,000 clones, 75% to 90% of them found once; the top ten carry about 18%. This chain connects TRBV7-9 to TRBJ1-6, with D possibly matching TRBD1 (6 bases). The sequence derives from a man in his 60s with lung cancer. Input material: PBMCs. CDR3 coding DNA: TGTGCCAGCAGCCCGACCAGGGGTTCACCCCTCCACTTT. It specifies CASSPTRGSPLHF.